This TCR beta chain was sequenced for a study of regulatory T cells in long-lasting Graves disease. Whole-study context: Graves' patients, newly diagnosed, had taken antithyroid drugs under 3 months. Broader study findings: Thyroid tissue went unexamined; only peripheral blood was analyzed.

The time point was: newly diagnosed GD, antithyroid drugs for less than 3 months. TCR sequences were obtained from RNA taken from PBMCs. The CDR3 consists of 15 residues. From germline, CDR1 is MNHEY and CDR2 SVGEGT. The V and J ends lost 3 bases and 5 bases respectively, with 13 bases between them. Building of the TCR beta libraries involved iRepertoire HTBI primers and Arm-PCR of CDR3 regions. Original processing notes: Throughout the samples, researchers identified fewer than 80 TRBV and about 15 TRBJ segments. TCRdb re-derived calls from the multiplex PCR reads in MiXCR, one entry per CDR3 protein. It is TCRdb's table, rather than the study itself, that gives the V and J calls and clone size. The data show hundreds of thousands of distinct CDR3 sequences, under 20% seen once. The sample holds a few counts of this clonotype. The antigen remains undetermined. This sample also belongs to another study, concerning T cells in Graves' hyperthyroidism and ophthalmopathy. That work states: Within blood appeared most thyroid clonotypes that had expanded above 0.001.

Sequences were derived from peripheral blood mononuclear cells (PBMCs), sampled at new diagnosis, from a patient treated with antithyroid drugs. The clonotype was recovered from a woman under 40 with Graves disease. V and J are TRBV6-2 or TRBV6-3 and TRBJ2-2; no clear D. For the CDR3, the DNA is TGTGCCAGCAGTTATGTGGTCTTAGGGACCGGGGAGCTGTTTTTT. Its translation: CASSYVVLGTGELFF.